The present T cell receptor beta chain was sequenced within a study of blood T cell repertoires in COVID-19. Looking at the study overall: The samples span acute and convalescent COVID-19 from the United States, Italy and Spain. The cDNA or gDNA used as material had been derived from T cells, B-cell-depleted T cells, or PBMCs.

V was clipped by 4 bases and J by 4 bases, with 11 bases between them. This CDR3 region has 14 residues. The germline V gene encodes CDR1 SGHRS and CDR2 YFSETQ. Original handling: Nucleated cell counts were estimated from reference gene primer amplification. Method: immunoSEQ multiplex PCR; TCRdb's copy keeps in-frame clones and lacks some. V and J calls and clone size are copied from that table; D and trimming were computed from the DNA. The sample holds about 250,000 clones, around 85% seen once. The TCR comes from an elderly man with acute or convalescent COVID-19. This chain uses TRBV5-1 with TRBJ1-4; the D is unclear. The sequencing sample was made of peripheral blood. For the CDR3, the DNA is TGCGCCAGCAGCCCTCAGGCCAGTAATGAAAAACTGTTTTTT. It is translated as CASSPQASNEKLFF. Supplemented by reference TRBV5-1 and TRBJ1-4, the full variable domain reads KAGVTQTPRYLIKTRGQQVTLSCSPISGHRSVSWYQQTPGQGLQFLFEYFSETQRNKGNFPGRFSGRQFSNSRSEMNVSTLELGDSALYLCASSPQASNEKLFFGSGTQLSVL.